Below, 26 T cell receptor beta chains from the same sample are listed, as sequenced in a study of blood T cells in healthy people across ages. Using a J-beta primer mix together with a sample-barcoded 5' primer, a second PCR was run for roughly 7 to 11 cycles. TCRdb analysed the 5' RACE reads with MiXCR anew, one entry per CDR3 protein. The sample contains fewer than 900,000 distinct CDR3 sequences, about 40% of which appear only once. The specimen was blood. These TCRs come from a woman aged 60-70 years in good health.

The chain combines TRBV29-1 with TRBJ2-4; D call uncertain. The end of the DNA fits TRBJ2-7 better, so the J call may be wrong. The CDR3 loop spans 11 amino acids. CDR1 is SQVTM and CDR2 is ANQGSEA in the germline V gene. In DNA form, the CDR3 reads TGCAGCGTTGAAGATCCGGGCGAGCAGTACTTC. Translated, it gives CSVEDPGEQYF.

The chain links TRBV6-1 to TRBJ1-2; D call uncertain. CDR3 length: 13 residues. CDR1 and CDR2 from the germline V gene are MNHNS and SASEGT. Trimming pared 8 bases from V and 0 bases from J, leaving 10 bases between. The CDR3 DNA is TGTGCCAGCGCCCAGGCGCCTAACTATGGCTACACCTTC. Translation gives CASAQAPNYGYTF.

The rearrangement uses TRBV29-1 and TRBJ2-4, with D perhaps matching TRBD1 (6 bases). Matching the DNA end better, TRBJ2-1 makes the J call doubtful. CDR1 SQVTM and CDR2 ANQGSEA come from the germline V gene. The CDR3 covers 15 residues. CDR3 sequence reads: CSVEHEGDHSYEQFF. The CDR3 DNA follows: TGCAGCGTTGAGCATGAGGGGGATCACTCCTACGAGCAGTTCTTC.

The chain couples TRBV10-3 to TRBJ2-1; no definite D call. CDR1 is ENHRY and CDR2 is SYGVKD in the germline V gene. Trimming removed 10 bases from V and 8 bases from J, with 18 bases in between. This CDR3 is 13 amino acids long. Written as DNA, the CDR3 is TGTGCCACCCTTACCCAAAGCACTGATGAGCAGTTCTTC. Residues: CATLTQSTDEQFF.

V is TRBV7-9 and J is TRBJ1-1; TRBD1 is a possible D gene (6 bases). Germline V gives CDR1 SEHNR, CDR2 FQNEAQ (reference sequence). The ends were cut back, 8 bases at V and 6 bases at J, with 22 bases in the middle. The CDR3 is 15 amino acids. This CDR3 reads CASGPPGGISAEAFF. CDR3 DNA: TGTGCCAGCGGCCCTCCGGGGGGCATTTCCGCTGAAGCTTTCTTT. The full variable domain, in which reference TRBV7-9 and TRBJ1-1 provide the parts outside the CDR3, is DTGVSQNPRHKITKRGQNVTFRCDPISEHNRLYWYRQTLGQGPEFLTYFQNEAQLEKSRLLSDRFSAERPKGSFSTLEIQRTEQGDSAMYLCASGPPGGISAEAFFGQGTRLTVV.

This clonotype has ten or more counts. The chain couples TRBV11-1 to TRBJ2-7, with D maybe TRBD2 (5 bases). V lost 5 bases to trimming and J lost 6 bases, with 20 bases between them. The CDR3 spans 15 residues. Looked up from germline, CDR1 is SGHAT and CDR2 is FQDESV (reference sequence). The CDR3 here is CASSNPGLVWGEQYF. The CDR3 DNA reads as TGTGCCAGCAGCAACCCTGGACTCGTTTGGGGCGAGCAGTACTTC.

The chain employs TRBV5-1 and TRBJ2-3; 12 bases are a match to TRBD2. The CDR3 spans 17 residues. Germline V gene sequence: CDR1 SGHRS, CDR2 YFSETQ. Losses at the gene ends were 4 bases for V and 3 bases for J; bases not matched to a gene: 9. CDR3 sequence (DNA): TGCGCCAGCAGCGTGGAACTAGCGGGAGGTTCAACAGATACGCAGTATTTT. Translated, it gives CASSVELAGGSTDTQYF.

This clonotype was observed a few times. The chain has TRBV29-1 and TRBJ2-7; D tentatively fits TRBD1 or TRBD2 (5 bases each). This CDR3 has 17 amino acids. V lost 4 bases, J lost 1 base, and 23 bases lay in between. Germline V gene sequence: CDR1 SQVTM, CDR2 ANQGSEA. The CDR3 loop reads CSVVMKSERGPSYEQYF. The CDR3 DNA reads as TGCAGCGTTGTCATGAAGTCGGAGAGGGGACCTTCCTACGAGCAGTACTTC.

The J gene is TRBJ2-7, the V gene TRBV6-5; D is unresolved. Germline assignment: CDR1 MNHEY and CDR2 SVGAGI. Deletions cut 2 bases from V and 0 bases from J, with 8 bases between. The CDR3 is 14 amino acids. The CDR3 here is CASSYAYSSYEQYF. The CDR3 nucleotides are TGTGCCAGCAGTTACGCGTACAGCTCCTACGAGCAGTACTTC.

This clonotype was detected ten times or more. The V call is TRBV7-3, the J call TRBJ2-3, with 8 bases lining up with TRBD2. CDR3 length equals 15 residues. The trim removed 0 bases at V and 1 base at J, leaving 0 bases unmatched. Per germline, CDR1 SGHTA and CDR2 FQGTGA. CDR3 region: CASSLTSGGTDTQYF. CDR3 nucleotides: TGTGCCAGCAGCTTAACTAGCGGGGGCACAGATACGCAGTATTTT.

Points on this clonotype: A much larger clone differs by one base, so this may be a read error. The chain combines TRBV5-1 with TRBJ2-3, with 11 bases fitting TRBD2. J lost 8 bases, V lost 4 bases, and 12 bases had no gene match. The germline CDR1 and CDR2 sequences are SGHRS and YFSETQ. There are 16 residues in the CDR3. CDR3 amino acids: CASSLLPGLAEGTQYF. For the CDR3, the DNA is TGCGCCAGCAGCCTCTTGCCGGGACTAGCGGAAGGTACGCAGTATTTT.

The V call is TRBV29-1, the J call TRBJ1-2, with 7 bases identical to TRBD1. Germline trimming cut 7 bases from V and 8 bases from J; bases unmatched to any gene: 10. The CDR3 sequence is 12 residues long. CDR1 is SQVTM, CDR2 ANQGSEA, per germline. CDR3 amino acids: CSARGQAWGYTF. The CDR3 DNA sequence: TGCAGCGCCAGAGGACAGGCTTGGGGCTACACCTTC. The variable domain in full, completed from reference TRBV29-1 and TRBJ1-2, reads SAVISQKPSRDICQRGTSLTIQCQVDSQVTMMFWYRQQPGQSLTLIATANQGSEATYESGFVIDKFPISRPNLTFSTLTVSNMSPEDSSIYLCSARGQAWGYTFGSGTRLTVV.

V and J are TRBV4-1 and TRBJ2-1, with D perhaps matching TRBD1 or TRBD2 (5 bases each). The V end was cut by 0 bases, the J end by 1 base, with 19 bases between. This CDR3 has 19 residues. Germline V gives CDR1 MGHRA, CDR2 YSYEKL. CDR3 sequence: CASSQDEGQGKASYNEQFF. In DNA form, the CDR3 reads TGCGCCAGCAGCCAAGATGAGGGGCAGGGCAAGGCTTCCTACAATGAGCAGTTCTTC.

The chain is built from TRBV2 and TRBJ2-4; the match to TRBD2 covers 8 bases. CDR1 and CDR2 (germline): SNHLY, FYNNEI. The trim removed 7 bases at V and 8 bases at J, leaving 7 bases unmatched. CDR3 length: 13 residues. This chain's CDR3 is CASTREVRDIQYF. CDR3 DNA sequence: TGTGCCAGCACGCGGGAGGTCAGGGACATTCAGTACTTC.

The rearrangement uses TRBV6-6 and TRBJ1-1; no reliable D call. Germline V lookup: CDR1 MNHNY, CDR2 SVGAGI (reference sequence). Trimming left V 4 bases short and J 1 base short, with 7 bases between. The CDR3 runs to 13 residues. This CDR3 is CASSSRQNTEAFF. The CDR3 DNA follows: TGTGCCAGCAGTTCCCGCCAGAACACTGAAGCTTTCTTT.

In this sample, this clonotype turned up a few times. This chain joins TRBV30 and TRBJ1-2, with D possibly being TRBD1 (5 bases). From germline, CDR1 is GTSNPN and CDR2 SVGIG (reference sequence). Trimming pared 2 bases from V and 2 bases from J, leaving 15 bases between. This CDR3 is 15 amino acids long. This chain's CDR3 is CAWSWGFAGNYGYTF. DNA of the CDR3: TGTGCCTGGAGTTGGGGGTTCGCCGGCAACTATGGCTACACCTTC.

V and J are TRBV3-1 and TRBJ1-6; D unclear. V was shortened by 1 base and J by 4 bases, with 5 bases between the two germline ends. The CDR3 runs to 14 residues. CDR1 is LGHDT, CDR2 YNNKEL, per germline (reference sequence). CDR3 sequence reads: CASSQVQYNSPLHF. The CDR3 coding sequence is TGTGCCAGCAGCCAAGTTCAATATAATTCACCCCTCCACTTT. Together with reference TRBV3-1 and TRBJ1-6, the CDR3 gives the full variable domain: DTAVSQTPKYLVTQMGNDKSIKCEQNLGHDTMYWYKQDSKKFLKIMFSYNNKELIINETVPNRFSPKSPDKAHLNLHINSLELGDSAVYFCASSQVQYNSPLHFGNGTRLTVT.

This sequence joins TRBV29-1 and TRBJ2-1, with 9 bases aligning to TRBD1. The DNA end is more similar to TRBJ2-7, so the J call may be wrong. CDR1 is SQVTM and CDR2 is ANQGSEA in the germline V gene. The length of the CDR3 is 15 residues. The CDR3 DNA reads TGCAGCGTTGAAGGTGGGACAGGGTCCTACAATGAGCAGTACTTC. This gives the protein CSVEGGTGSYNEQYF.

There are many counts of this clonotype. This chain uses TRBV20-1 with TRBJ2-7; 9 bases match TRBD1. Losses at the gene ends were 1 base for V and 1 base for J; bases not matched to a gene: 8. Germline V gene sequence: CDR1 DFQATT, CDR2 SNEGSKA (reference sequence). CDR3 length: 16 amino acids. CDR3 in DNA: TGCAGTGCTAGAGGTGGCCTTGGGACAGGGTCCTACGAGCAGTACTTC. Protein sequence: CSARGGLGTGSYEQYF.

V gene TRBV2 combines with J gene TRBJ2-5; perhaps TRBD1 as D (5 bases). Trimming pared 2 bases from V and 4 bases from J, leaving 17 bases between. This CDR3 has 16 amino acids. CDR1 is SNHLY and CDR2 is FYNNEI in the germline V gene. DNA of the CDR3: TGTGCCAGCAGTGAATGGGGCCCCCTGGGCGGAGAGACCCAGTACTTC. Protein: CASSEWGPLGGETQYF.

This clonotype was counted only a few times. This chain uses TRBV24-1 with TRBJ2-3, with D maybe TRBD1 (5 bases). Germline CDR1 KGHDR, CDR2 SFDVKD. The germline V and J ends were trimmed by 5 bases and 0 bases, with 11 bases remaining between them. The CDR3 totals 15 residues. DNA for the CDR3: TGTGCCACCAGTGCTCCAGGGTTTAGCACAGATACGCAGTATTTT. Protein sequence: CATSAPGFSTDTQYF.

This clonotype was counted a single time. V and J are TRBV29-1 and TRBJ2-3, with D hard to call. Between the trimmed V and J ends, which lost 2 bases and 3 bases, there was a span of 9 bases. CDR3 size: 13 residues. Germline CDR1 and CDR2: SQVTM and ANQGSEA. CDR3 in DNA: TGCAGCGTTGAACAGGTGGCGACAGATACGCAGTATTTT. Amino acid sequence: CSVEQVATDTQYF.

This clonotype was seen many times. The chain carries TRBV20-1 and TRBJ2-1, with TRBD2 matching 9 bases. V shed 5 bases, J shed 7 bases, and the junction held 12 bases outside the gene matches. Germline CDR1 is DFQATT and CDR2 is SNEGSKA (reference sequence). This CDR3 is 15 amino acids long. CDR3 loop: CSAPSDGLASNEQFF. The CDR3 DNA follows: TGCAGTGCTCCCTCTGACGGACTAGCGAGTAATGAGCAGTTCTTC.

The J gene is TRBJ1-4, the V gene TRBV9; the D gene is possibly TRBD1 (6 bases). The germline CDR1 and CDR2 sequences are SGDLS and YYNGEE. V gave up 4 bases and J gave up 6 bases, with 16 bases separating them. This CDR3 region has 15 residues. This chain's CDR3 is CASSLDGTSDEKLFF. The CDR3 DNA reads as TGTGCCAGCAGCTTGGATGGGACATCTGATGAAAAACTGTTTTTT.

The V call is TRBV6-2 or TRBV6-3, the J call TRBJ2-4; D gene uncertain. Germline-derived CDR1 and CDR2 are MNHEY and SVGEGT. Deletions cut 8 bases from V and 2 bases from J, with 7 bases between. This CDR3 is 12 amino acids long. The CDR3 bases are TGTGCCAGCTTAGGGACCAAAAACATTCAGTACTTC. It codes for CASLGTKNIQYF.

The V call is TRBV10-3, the J call TRBJ2-1; possible D gene TRBD2, 6 bases. This CDR3 contains 16 residues. CDR1 and CDR2 from the germline V gene are ENHRY and SYGVKD. Trimming removed 3 bases at V and 8 bases at J, with 20 bases between. The CDR3 DNA sequence: TGTGCCATCAGTGAAACCAGCGGGTCGACGACCCATGAGCAGTTCTTC. Translated, it gives CAISETSGSTTHEQFF.